This T cell receptor (beta chain) was retrieved from a study of human T cells and chemical hapten exposure. At the level of the study: Alopecia areata, totalis or universalis affected patients who were mostly female. Notes on the study in general: DPC sensitization produced no change in TCRs with frequency above 1 in 1000.

Time point given: patch test 2, 6 weeks after DPC sensitization. Treatment denoted: therapeutic diphenylcyclopropenone sensitization with weekly scalp DPC. Ahead of each patch test application, blood was drawn. TCRdb itself ran the RACE reads through MiXCR, one entry per CDR3 protein. This table has about 84,000 distinct CDR3 sequences, less than 11% appearing once. This CDR3 has 12 residues. From germline, CDR1 is SEHNR and CDR2 FQNEAQ (reference sequence). Between the trimmed V and J ends, which lost 1 base and 5 bases, there was a span of 3 bases. This clonotype was seen at least ten times. Its antigen is undetermined.

Sample: whole blood, taken in connection with sensitization to the hapten diphenylcyclopropenone (DPC). The origin of this receptor is a woman aged 50 to 60 with alopecia areata. Some clones in this sample may be carry-over from other donors' samples. V usage is TRBV7-9 and J usage is TRBJ2-1; D gene unclear. The CDR3 nucleotides are TGTGCCAGCAGCTTAGTGGACAATGAGCAGTTCTTC. The encoded protein is CASSLVDNEQFF.